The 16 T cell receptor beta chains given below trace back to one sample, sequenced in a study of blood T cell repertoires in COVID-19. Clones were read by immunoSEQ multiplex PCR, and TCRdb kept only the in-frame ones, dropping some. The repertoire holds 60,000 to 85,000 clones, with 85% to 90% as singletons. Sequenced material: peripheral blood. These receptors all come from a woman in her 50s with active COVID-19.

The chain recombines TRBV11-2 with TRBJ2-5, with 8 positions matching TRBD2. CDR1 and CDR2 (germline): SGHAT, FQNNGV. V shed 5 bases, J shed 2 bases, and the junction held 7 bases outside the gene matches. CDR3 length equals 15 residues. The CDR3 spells CASSPHSGVQETQYF. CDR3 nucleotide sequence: TGTGCCAGCAGCCCCCATAGCGGGGTTCAAGAGACCCAGTACTTC.

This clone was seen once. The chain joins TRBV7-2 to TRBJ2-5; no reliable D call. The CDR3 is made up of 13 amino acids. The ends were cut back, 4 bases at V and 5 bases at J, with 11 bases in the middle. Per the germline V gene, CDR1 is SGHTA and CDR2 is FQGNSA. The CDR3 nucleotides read TGTGCCAGCAGCTCTCAACCGAGGGAGACCCAGTACTTC. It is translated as CASSSQPRETQYF.

DNA for the CDR3: TGTGCCAGCGGACATATAAACACTGAAGCTTTCTTT. The encoded protein is CASGHINTEAFF. The chain carries TRBV6-5 and TRBJ1-1; D might be TRBD1 (5 bases). Germline loops: CDR1 MNHEY, CDR2 SVGAGI. The CDR3 extends over 12 amino acids. Trimming removed 8 bases at V and 2 bases at J, with 9 bases between.

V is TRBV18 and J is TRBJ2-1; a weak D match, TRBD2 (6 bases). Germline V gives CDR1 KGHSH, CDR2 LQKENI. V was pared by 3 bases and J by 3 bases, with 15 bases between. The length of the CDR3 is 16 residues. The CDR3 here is CASSPTELALYNEQFF. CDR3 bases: TGTGCCAGCTCACCGACCGAACTAGCCCTCTACAATGAGCAGTTCTTC. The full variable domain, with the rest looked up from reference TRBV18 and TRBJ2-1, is NAGVMQNPRHLVRRRGQEARLRCSPMKGHSHVYWYRQLPEEGLKFMVYLQKENIIDESGMPKERFSAEFPKEGPSILRIQQVVRGDSAAYFCASSPTELALYNEQFFGPGTRLTVL.

The CDR3 sequence: CAISGGDYGYTF. The DNA of the CDR3 is TGTGCCATCAGTGGGGGGGACTATGGCTACACCTTC. The chain carries TRBV10-3 and TRBJ1-2; a possible D gene is TRBD1 (5 bases). This CDR3 region has 12 residues. Germline V gene data show CDR1 as ENHRY and CDR2 as SYGVKD. The germline V and J ends were trimmed by 4 bases and 3 bases, with 6 bases remaining between them.

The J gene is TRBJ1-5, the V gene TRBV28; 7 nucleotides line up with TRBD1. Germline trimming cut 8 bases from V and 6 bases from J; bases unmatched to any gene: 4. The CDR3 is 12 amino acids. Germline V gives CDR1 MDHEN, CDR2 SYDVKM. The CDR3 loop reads CASGAGGQPQHF. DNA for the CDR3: TGTGCCAGCGGGGCAGGGGGTCAGCCCCAGCATTTT.

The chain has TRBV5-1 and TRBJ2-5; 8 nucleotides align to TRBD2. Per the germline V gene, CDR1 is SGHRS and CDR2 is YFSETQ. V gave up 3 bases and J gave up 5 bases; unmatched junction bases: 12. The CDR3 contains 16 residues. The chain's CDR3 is CASSSGLAKQPETQYF. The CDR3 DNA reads TGCGCCAGCAGCTCAGGACTAGCAAAACAACCGGAGACCCAGTACTTC.

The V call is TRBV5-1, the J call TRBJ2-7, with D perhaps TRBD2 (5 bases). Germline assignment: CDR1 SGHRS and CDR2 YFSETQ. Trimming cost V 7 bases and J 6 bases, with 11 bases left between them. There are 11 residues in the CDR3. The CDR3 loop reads CASQEGPEQYF. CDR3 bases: TGCGCCAGCCAAGAGGGCCCCGAGCAGTACTTC.

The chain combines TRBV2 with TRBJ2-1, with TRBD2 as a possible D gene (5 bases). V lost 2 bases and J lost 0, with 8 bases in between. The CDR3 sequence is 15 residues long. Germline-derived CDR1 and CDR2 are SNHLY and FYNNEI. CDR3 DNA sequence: TGTGCCAGCAGTGAAAGAGGGTACTCCTACAATGAGCAGTTCTTC. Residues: CASSERGYSYNEQFF.

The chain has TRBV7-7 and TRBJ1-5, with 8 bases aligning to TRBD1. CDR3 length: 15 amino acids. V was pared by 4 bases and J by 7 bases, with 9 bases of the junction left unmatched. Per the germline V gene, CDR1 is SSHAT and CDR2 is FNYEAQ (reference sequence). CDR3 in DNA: TGTGCCAGCAGCTCTCGGGACAGGAGGCGGCAGCCCCAGCATTTT. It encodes CASSSRDRRRQPQHF. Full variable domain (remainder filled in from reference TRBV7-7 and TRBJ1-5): GAGVSQSPRYKVTKRGQDVTLRCDPISSHATLYWYQQALGQGPEFLTYFNYEAQPDKSGLPSDRFSAERPEGSISTLTIQRTEQRDSAMYRCASSSRDRRRQPQHFGDGTRLSIL.

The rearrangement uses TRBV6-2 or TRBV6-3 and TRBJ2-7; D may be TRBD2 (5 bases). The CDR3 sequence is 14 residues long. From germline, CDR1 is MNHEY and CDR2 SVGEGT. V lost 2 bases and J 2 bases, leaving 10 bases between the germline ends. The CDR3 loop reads CASSYKLGTYEQYF. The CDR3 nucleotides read TGTGCCAGCAGTTACAAACTCGGGACCTACGAGCAGTACTTC.

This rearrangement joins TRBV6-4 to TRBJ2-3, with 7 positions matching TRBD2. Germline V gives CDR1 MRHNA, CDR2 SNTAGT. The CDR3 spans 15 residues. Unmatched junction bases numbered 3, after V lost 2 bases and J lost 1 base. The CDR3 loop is CASSDQAGRTDTQYF. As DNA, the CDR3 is TGTGCCAGCAGTGACCAAGCGGGACGCACAGATACGCAGTATTTT.

The CDR3 region is CSVDRNTEAFF. In DNA form, the CDR3 reads TGCAGCGTAGACAGGAACACTGAAGCTTTCTTT. The rearrangement joins TRBV29-1 to TRBJ1-1, with a weak D call TRBD1 (5 bases). CDR3 length: 11 amino acids. Germline-derived CDR1 and CDR2 are SQVTM and ANQGSEA. Trimming stripped 6 bases from V and 1 base from J, with 6 bases between.

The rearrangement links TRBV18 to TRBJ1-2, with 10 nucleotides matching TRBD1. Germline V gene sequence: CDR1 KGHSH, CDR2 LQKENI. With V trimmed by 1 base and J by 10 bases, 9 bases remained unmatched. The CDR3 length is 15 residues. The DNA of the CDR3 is TGTGCCAGCTCACCACTAGGACAGGGGGTAACCCCCTACACCTTC. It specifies CASSPLGQGVTPYTF. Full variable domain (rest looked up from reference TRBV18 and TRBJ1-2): NAGVMQNPRHLVRRRGQEARLRCSPMKGHSHVYWYRQLPEEGLKFMVYLQKENIIDESGMPKERFSAEFPKEGPSILRIQQVVRGDSAAYFCASSPLGQGVTPYTFGSGTRLTVV.

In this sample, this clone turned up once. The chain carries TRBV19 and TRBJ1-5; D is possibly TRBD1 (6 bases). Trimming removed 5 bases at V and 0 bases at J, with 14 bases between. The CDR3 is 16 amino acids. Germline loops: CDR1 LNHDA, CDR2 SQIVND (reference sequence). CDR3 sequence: CASSPSQGYSNQPQHF. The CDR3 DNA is TGTGCCAGTAGTCCTAGCCAGGGGTATAGCAATCAGCCCCAGCATTTT.

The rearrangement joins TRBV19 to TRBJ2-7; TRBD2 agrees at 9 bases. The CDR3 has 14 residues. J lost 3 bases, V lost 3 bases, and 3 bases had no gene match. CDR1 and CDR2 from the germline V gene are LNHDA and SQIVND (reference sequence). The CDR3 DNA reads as TGTGCCAGTAGTATCAGTAGCGGGAGCTACGAGCAGTACTTC. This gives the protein CASSISSGSYEQYF.